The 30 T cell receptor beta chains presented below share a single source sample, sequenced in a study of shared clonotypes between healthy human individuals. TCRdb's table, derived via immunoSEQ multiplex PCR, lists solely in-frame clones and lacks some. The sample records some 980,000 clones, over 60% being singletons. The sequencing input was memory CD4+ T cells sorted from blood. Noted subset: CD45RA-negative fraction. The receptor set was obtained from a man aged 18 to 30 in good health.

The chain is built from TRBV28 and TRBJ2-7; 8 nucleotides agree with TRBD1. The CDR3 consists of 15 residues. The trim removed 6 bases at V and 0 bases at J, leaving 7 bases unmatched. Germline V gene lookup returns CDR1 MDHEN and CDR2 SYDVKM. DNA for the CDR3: TGTGCCAGCAGCCCTTCGGGACAGGCCTCCTACGAGCAGTACTTC. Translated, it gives CASSPSGQASYEQYF.

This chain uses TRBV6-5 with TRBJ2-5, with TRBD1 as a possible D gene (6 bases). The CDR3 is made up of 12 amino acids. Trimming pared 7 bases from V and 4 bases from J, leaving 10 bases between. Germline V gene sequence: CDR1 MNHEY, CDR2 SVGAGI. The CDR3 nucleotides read TGTGCCAGCAAGGGACAAGGAGAGACCCAGTACTTC. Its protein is CASKGQGETQYF.

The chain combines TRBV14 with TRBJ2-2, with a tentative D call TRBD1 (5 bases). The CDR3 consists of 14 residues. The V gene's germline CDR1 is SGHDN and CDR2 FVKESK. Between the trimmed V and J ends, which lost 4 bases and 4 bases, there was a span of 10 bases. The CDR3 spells CASSRDSFTGELFF. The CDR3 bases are TGTGCCAGCAGCCGTGACAGTTTCACCGGGGAGCTGTTTTTT.

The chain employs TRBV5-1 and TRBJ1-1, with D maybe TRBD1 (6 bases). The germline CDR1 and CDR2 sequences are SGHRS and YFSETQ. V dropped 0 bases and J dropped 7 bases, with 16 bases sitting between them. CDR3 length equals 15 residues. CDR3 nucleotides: TGCGCCAGCAGCTTGGAAAGCAGGGGTGTTGATGAAGCTTTCTTT. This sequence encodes CASSLESRGVDEAFF.

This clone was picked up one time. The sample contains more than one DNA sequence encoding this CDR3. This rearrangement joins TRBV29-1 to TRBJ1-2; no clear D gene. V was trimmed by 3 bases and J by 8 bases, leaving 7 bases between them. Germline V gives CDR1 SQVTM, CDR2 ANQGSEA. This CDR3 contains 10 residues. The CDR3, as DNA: TGCAGCGTTGAGGTCGGAGGCTACACCTTC. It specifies CSVEVGGYTF.

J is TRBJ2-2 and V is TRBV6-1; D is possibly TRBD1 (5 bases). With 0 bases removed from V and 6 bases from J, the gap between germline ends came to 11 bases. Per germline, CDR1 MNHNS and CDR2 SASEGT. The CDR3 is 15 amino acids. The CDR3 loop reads CASSEAVAQAGELFF. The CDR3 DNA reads TGTGCCAGCAGTGAAGCGGTGGCACAGGCCGGGGAGCTGTTTTTT.

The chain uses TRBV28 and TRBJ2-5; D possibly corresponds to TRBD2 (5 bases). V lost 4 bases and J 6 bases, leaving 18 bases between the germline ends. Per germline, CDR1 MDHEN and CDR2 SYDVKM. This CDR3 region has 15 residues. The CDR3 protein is CASSSRTDVLKTQYF. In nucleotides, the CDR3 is TGTGCCAGCAGTTCGCGGACTGATGTCCTGAAGACCCAGTACTTC. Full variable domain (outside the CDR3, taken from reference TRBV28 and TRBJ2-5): DVKVTQSSRYLVKRTGEKVFLECVQDMDHENMFWYRQDPGLGLRLIYFSYDVKMKEKGDIPEGYSVSREKKERFSLILESASTNQTSMYLCASSSRTDVLKTQYFGPGTRLLVL.

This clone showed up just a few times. CDR3 DNA: TGTGCCAGCTCACCACGCGGGGAAGCAACTAATGAAAAACTGTTTTTT. The encoded protein is CASSPRGEATNEKLFF. The gene calls are TRBV18 and TRBJ1-4; D gene ambiguous. Trimming took 1 base from V and 0 from J, leaving 9 bases between them. CDR1 KGHSH and CDR2 LQKENI come from the germline V gene. The CDR3 sequence is 16 residues long.

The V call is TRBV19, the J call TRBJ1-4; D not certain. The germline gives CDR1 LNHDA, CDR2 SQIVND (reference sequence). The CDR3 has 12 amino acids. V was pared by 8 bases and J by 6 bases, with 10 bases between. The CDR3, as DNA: TGTGCCAGTTCGCTGGGAGATGAAAAACTGTTTTTT. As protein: CASSLGDEKLFF.

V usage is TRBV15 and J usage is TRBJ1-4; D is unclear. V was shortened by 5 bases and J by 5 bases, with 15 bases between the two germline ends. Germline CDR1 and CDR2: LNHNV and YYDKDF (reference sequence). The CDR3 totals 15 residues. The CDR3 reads CATSPNGILNEKLFF. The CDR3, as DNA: TGTGCCACCAGCCCCAACGGGATTTTGAATGAAAAACTGTTTTTT.

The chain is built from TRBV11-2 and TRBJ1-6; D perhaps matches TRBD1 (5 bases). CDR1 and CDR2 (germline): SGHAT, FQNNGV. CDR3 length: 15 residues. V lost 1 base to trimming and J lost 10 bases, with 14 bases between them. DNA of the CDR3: TGTGCCAGCAGCTTAGCTAGGCAGGGCCAATCACCCCTCCACTTT. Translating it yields CASSLARQGQSPLHF. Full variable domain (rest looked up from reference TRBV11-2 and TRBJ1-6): EAGVAQSPRYKIIEKRQSVAFWCNPISGHATLYWYQQILGQGPKLLIQFQNNGVVDDSQLPKDRFSAERLKGVDSTLKIQPAKLEDSAVYLCASSLARQGQSPLHFGNGTRLTVT.

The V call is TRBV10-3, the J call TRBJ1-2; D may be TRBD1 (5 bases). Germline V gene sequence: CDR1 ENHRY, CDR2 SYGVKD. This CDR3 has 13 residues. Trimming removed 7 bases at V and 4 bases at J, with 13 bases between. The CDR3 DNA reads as TGTGCCATCACCGGGTGGGGGAGCTATGGCTACACCTTC. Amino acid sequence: CAITGWGSYGYTF.

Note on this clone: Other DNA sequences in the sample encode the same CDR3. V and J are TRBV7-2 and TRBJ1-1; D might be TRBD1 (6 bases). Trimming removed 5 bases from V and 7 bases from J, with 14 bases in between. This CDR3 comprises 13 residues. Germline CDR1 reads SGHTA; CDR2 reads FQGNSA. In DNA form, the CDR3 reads TGTGCCAGCAGCCTACAGGGATATAGTGAAGCTTTCTTT. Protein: CASSLQGYSEAFF.

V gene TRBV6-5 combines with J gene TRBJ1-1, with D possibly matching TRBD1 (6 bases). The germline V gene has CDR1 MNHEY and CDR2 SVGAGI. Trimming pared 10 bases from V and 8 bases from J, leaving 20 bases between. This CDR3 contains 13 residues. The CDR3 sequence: CAIKDTGRGEAFF. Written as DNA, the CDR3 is TGTGCCATAAAGGACACAGGGAGGGGGGAAGCTTTCTTT.

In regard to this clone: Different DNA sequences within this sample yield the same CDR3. The CDR3 bases are TGCGCCAGCAGCCCCGGGCCCAACACTGAAGCTTTCTTT. The encoded protein is CASSPGPNTEAFF. V usage is TRBV5-1 and J usage is TRBJ1-1; no clear D gene. This CDR3 region has 13 residues. The V and J ends lost 4 bases and 2 bases respectively, with 9 bases between them. Germline assignment: CDR1 SGHRS and CDR2 YFSETQ.

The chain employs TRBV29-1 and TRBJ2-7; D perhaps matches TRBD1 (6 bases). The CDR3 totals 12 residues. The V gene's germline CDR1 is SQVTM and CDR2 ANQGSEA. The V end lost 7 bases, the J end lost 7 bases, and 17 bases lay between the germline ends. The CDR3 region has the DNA TGCAGCGCCCGCGAACCAACAGGGGAGCAGTACTTC. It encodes CSAREPTGEQYF.

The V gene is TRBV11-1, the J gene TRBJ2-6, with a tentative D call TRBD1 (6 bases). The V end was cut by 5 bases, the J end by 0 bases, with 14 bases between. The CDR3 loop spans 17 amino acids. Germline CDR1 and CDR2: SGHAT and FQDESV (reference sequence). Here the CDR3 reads CASSAGQKISGANVLTF. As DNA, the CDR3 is TGTGCCAGCAGCGCAGGACAGAAGATCTCTGGGGCCAACGTCCTGACTTTC.

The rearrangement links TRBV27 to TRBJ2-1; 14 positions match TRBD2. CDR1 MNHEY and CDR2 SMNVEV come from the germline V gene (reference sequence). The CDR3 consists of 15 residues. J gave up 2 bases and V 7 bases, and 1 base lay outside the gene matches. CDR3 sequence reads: CASKTSGRAYNEQFF. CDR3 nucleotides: TGTGCCAGCAAGACTAGCGGGAGGGCCTACAATGAGCAGTTCTTC.

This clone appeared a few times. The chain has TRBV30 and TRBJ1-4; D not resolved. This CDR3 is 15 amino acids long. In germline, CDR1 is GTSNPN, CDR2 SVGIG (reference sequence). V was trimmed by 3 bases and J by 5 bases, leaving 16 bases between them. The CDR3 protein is CAWSLWRGLNEKLFF. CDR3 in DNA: TGTGCCTGGAGCCTTTGGCGAGGGCTGAATGAAAAACTGTTTTTT.

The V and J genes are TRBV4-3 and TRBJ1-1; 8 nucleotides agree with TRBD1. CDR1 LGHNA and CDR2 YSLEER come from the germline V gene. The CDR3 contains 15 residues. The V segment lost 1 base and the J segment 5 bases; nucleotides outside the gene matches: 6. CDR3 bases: TGCGCCAGCAGCCAAGTCTCAGGGGGCTGGACTGAAGCTTTCTTT. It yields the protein CASSQVSGGWTEAFF.

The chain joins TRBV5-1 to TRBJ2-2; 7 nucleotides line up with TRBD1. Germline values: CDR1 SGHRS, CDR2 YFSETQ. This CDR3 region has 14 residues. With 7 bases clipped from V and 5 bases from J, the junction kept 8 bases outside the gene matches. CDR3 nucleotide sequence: TGCGCCAGCTACAATACAGGGGTAACCGGGGAGCTGTTTTTT. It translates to CASYNTGVTGELFF.

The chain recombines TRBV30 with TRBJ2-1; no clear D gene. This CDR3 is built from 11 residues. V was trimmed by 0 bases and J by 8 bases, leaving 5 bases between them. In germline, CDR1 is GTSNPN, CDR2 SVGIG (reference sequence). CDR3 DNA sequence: TGTGCCTGGAGTGTACGGGATGAGCAGTTCTTC. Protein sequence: CAWSVRDEQFF.

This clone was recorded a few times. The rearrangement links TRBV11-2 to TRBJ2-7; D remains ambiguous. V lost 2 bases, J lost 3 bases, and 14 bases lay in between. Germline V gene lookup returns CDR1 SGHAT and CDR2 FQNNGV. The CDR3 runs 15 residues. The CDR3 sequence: CASSLTFPGHYEQYF. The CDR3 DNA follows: TGTGCCAGCAGCTTAACTTTCCCCGGGCACTACGAGCAGTACTTC.

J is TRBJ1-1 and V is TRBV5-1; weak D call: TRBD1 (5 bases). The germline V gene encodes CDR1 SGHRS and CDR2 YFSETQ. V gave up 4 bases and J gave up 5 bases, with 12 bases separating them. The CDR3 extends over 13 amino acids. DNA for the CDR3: TGCGCCAGCAGCCCGGACTGGGGGACTGAAGCTTTCTTT. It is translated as CASSPDWGTEAFF.

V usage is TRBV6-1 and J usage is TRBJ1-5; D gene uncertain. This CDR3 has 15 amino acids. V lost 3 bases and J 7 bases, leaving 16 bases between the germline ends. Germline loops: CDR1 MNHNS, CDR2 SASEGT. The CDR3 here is CASSDPIAGSQPQHF. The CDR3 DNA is TGTGCCAGCAGTGACCCCATTGCGGGGAGCCAGCCCCAGCATTTT.

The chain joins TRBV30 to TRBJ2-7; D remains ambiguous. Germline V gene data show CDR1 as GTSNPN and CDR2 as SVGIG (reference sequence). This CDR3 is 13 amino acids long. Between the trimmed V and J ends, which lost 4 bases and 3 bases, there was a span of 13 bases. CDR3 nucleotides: TGTGCCTGGACCCTTTTAGGTGGCTACGAGCAGTACTTC. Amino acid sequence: CAWTLLGGYEQYF.

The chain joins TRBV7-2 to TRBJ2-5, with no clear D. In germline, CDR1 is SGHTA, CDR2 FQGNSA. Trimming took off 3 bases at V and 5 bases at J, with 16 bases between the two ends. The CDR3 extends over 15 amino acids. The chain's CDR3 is CASSFSSLLTETQYF. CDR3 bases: TGTGCCAGCAGCTTTTCCTCCTTACTAACGGAGACCCAGTACTTC.

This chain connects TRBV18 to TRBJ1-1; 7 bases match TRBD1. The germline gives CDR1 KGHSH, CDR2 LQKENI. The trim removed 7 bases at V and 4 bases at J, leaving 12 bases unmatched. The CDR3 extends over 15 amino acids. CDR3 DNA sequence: TGTGCCAGCTGGCAAACAGGGGCGGGGAGCACTGAAGCTTTCTTT. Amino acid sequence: CASWQTGAGSTEAFF. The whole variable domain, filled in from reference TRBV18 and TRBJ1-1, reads NAGVMQNPRHLVRRRGQEARLRCSPMKGHSHVYWYRQLPEEGLKFMVYLQKENIIDESGMPKERFSAEFPKEGPSILRIQQVVRGDSAAYFCASWQTGAGSTEAFFGQGTRLTVV.

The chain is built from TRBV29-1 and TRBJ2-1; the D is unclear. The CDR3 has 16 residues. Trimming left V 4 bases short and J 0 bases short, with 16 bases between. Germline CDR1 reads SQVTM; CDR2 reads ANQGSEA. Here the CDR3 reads CSVALGAKSSYNEQFF. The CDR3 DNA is TGCAGCGTTGCCTTGGGCGCGAAATCCTCCTACAATGAGCAGTTCTTC.

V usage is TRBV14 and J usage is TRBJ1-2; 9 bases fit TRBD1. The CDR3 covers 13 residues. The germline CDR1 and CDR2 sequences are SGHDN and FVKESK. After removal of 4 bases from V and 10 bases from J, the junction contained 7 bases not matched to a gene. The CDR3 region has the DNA TGTGCCAGCAGCCCCGGGACAGGGAGGGCCTACACCTTC. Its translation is CASSPGTGRAYTF.